This record covers a single T cell receptor (beta chain). The CDR3 extends over 16 amino acids. V lost 7 bases, J lost 3 bases, and 21 bases lay in between. CDR1 and CDR2 (germline): LNHDA, SQIVND (reference sequence). The data were obtained in a study of T cell changes during pregnancy in multiple sclerosis. The method was immunoSEQ multiplex PCR; TCRdb's version includes in-frame clones alone and lacks a portion of them. The top ten clones hold approximately 7.7% of a sample with 20,000 to 25,000 clones, about 88% of them seen once. This chain uses TRBV19 with TRBJ1-1; D possibly corresponds to TRBD1 (5 bases). Sequences were derived from CD8+ T cells from peripheral blood mononuclear cells, sampled after pregnancy. The TCR originated in a female donor with multiple sclerosis, enrolled in a pregnancy study. The CDR3: CASNHRVRGRDTEAFF. The CDR3 DNA reads TGTGCCAGTAACCACCGAGTAAGGGGTCGGGACACTGAAGCTTTCTTT.